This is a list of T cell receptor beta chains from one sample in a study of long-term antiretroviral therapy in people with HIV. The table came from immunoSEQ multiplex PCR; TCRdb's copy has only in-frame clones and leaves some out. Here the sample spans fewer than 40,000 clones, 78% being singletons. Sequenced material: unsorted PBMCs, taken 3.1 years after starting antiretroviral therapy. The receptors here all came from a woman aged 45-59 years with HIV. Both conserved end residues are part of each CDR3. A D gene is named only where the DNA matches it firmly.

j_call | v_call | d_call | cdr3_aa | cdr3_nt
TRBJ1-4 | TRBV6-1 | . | CASSGSRVLEKLFF | TGTGCCAGCTCAGGTAGCAGGGTACTTGAAAAACTGTTTTTT
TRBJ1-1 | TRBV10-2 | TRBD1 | CATWTIQGMNTEAFF | TGCGCCACTTGGACGATACAGGGGATGAACACTGAAGCTTTCTTT
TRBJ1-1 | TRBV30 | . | CAWTNPGRWDTEAFF | TGTGCCTGGACCAACCCCGGCCGCTGGGACACTGAAGCTTTCTTT
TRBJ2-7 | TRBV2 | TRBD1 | CASNYRGSEQYF | TGTGCCAGCAATTACAGGGGATCCGAGCAGTACTTC
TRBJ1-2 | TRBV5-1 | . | CASSPAGQSYGYTF | TGCGCCAGCAGCCCCGCGGGACAAAGCTATGGCTACACCTTC
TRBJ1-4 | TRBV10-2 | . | CASSAAGTNEKLFF | TGCGCCAGCAGTGCGGCGGGGACTAATGAAAAACTGTTTTTT
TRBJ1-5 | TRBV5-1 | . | CASSFDGGQPQHF | TGCGCCAGCAGCTTTGACGGGGGTCAGCCCCAGCATTTT
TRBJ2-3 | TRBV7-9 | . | CASSFSPDLPVDTQYF | TGTGCCAGCAGCTTCTCTCCCGACCTCCCTGTGGATACGCAGTATTTT
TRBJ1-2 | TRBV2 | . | CASVSRDIANYGYTF | TGTGCCAGCGTCAGCCGGGACATCGCTAACTATGGCTACACCTTC
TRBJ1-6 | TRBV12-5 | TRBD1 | CASGPGQLNSPLHF | TGTGCTAGTGGGCCGGGACAGCTTAATTCACCCCTCCACTTT
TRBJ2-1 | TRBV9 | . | CASSVTGTSYNEQFF | TGTGCCAGCAGCGTGACGGGGACCTCCTACAATGAGCAGTTCTTC
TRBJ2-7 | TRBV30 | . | CAWSVLNEQYF | TGTGCCTGGAGTGTATTAAACGAGCAGTACTTC
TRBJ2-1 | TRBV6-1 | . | CASSEAGGVGEQFF | TGTGCCAGCAGTGAAGCAGGGGGAGTGGGTGAGCAGTTCTTC
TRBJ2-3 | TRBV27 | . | CASSPLATDTQYF | TGTGCCAGCAGTCCGCTAGCCACAGATACGCAGTATTTT
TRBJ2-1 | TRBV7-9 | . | CASSLFDNEQFF | TGTGCCAGCAGCTTGTTTGACAATGAGCAGTTCTTC
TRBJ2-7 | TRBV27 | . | CASGSLLGLYEQYF | TGTGCCAGCGGCAGTCTACTGGGTCTCTACGAGCAGTACTTC
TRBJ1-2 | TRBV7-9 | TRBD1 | CASSQGQNYGYTF | TGTGCCAGCAGCCAGGGACAGAACTATGGCTACACCTTC
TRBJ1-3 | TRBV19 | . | CASSPGNTIYF | TGTGCCAGTAGTCCAGGAAACACCATATATTTT
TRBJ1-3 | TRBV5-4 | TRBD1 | CASSLRGGNTIYF | TGTGCCAGCAGCCTCAGGGGGGGAAACACCATATATTTT
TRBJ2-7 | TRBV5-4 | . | CASSAIGEQYF | TGTGCCAGCAGCGCGATCGGGGAGCAGTACTTC
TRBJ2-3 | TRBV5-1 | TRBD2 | CASSLELAGGTDTQYF | TGCGCCAGCAGCTTGGAACTAGCGGGGGGAACAGATACGCAGTATTTT
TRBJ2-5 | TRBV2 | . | CASSPVGGETQYF | TGTGCCAGCAGTCCTGTGGGGGGTGAGACCCAGTACTTC
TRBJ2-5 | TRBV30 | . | CALLESWETQYF | TGTGCCCTTTTGGAGTCTTGGGAGACCCAGTACTTC
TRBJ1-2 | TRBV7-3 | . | CASSLSPMGNYGYTF | TGTGCCAGCAGCTTAAGCCCCATGGGGAACTATGGCTACACCTTC